Following are 18 T cell receptor beta chains from one sample sequenced in a study of cytomegalovirus exposure and HLA in healthy donors. This table comes from immunoSEQ multiplex PCR, and its TCRdb copy is limited to in-frame clones, with some not included. Among 120,000 or so clones, 89% were seen once, and the ten largest hold around 1.9%. The sample comprised PBMCs. These receptors originate from a woman aged 18-29 years in good health and CMV-seronegative.

The chain combines TRBV5-1 with TRBJ1-5; 8 positions match TRBD1. From germline, CDR1 is SGHRS and CDR2 YFSETQ. V shed 4 bases, J shed 4 bases, and the junction held 7 bases outside the gene matches. The CDR3 runs to 15 residues. The CDR3 DNA sequence: TGCGCCAGCAGCCCTGGGGACAGGAGTAATCAGCCCCAGCATTTT. Encoded protein: CASSPGDRSNQPQHF.

This rearrangement joins TRBV11-3 to TRBJ1-1; D might be TRBD1 (6 bases). V was cut by 5 bases and J by 0 bases, with 16 bases left in between. The CDR3 runs 16 residues. The germline V gene encodes CDR1 SGHNT and CDR2 YENEEA. The CDR3 protein is CASSPSSGHLNTEAFF. CDR3 coding DNA: TGTGCCAGCAGCCCCAGCTCGGGACACCTGAACACTGAAGCTTTCTTT.

The chain recombines TRBV4-1 with TRBJ1-1; 8 bases are a match to TRBD1. Germline values: CDR1 MGHRA, CDR2 YSYEKL. This CDR3 region has 15 residues. J was trimmed by 4 bases and V by 1 base; bases with no gene match: 5. The CDR3, as DNA: TGCGCCAGCAGCCAAGCGGACAGGGCTGGCACTGAAGCTTTCTTT. Translating it yields CASSQADRAGTEAFF.

The rearrangement uses TRBV2 and TRBJ1-5, with D perhaps TRBD1 (5 bases). Germline V lookup: CDR1 SNHLY, CDR2 FYNNEI. The ends were cut back, 5 bases at V and 4 bases at J, with 6 bases in the middle. There are 12 residues in the CDR3. The DNA for the CDR3 is TGTGCCAGCAGTACAGGTAATCAGCCCCAGCATTTT. Its protein is CASSTGNQPQHF.

The chain combines TRBV6-6 with TRBJ2-7, with TRBD2 identical over 7 bases. J gave up 7 bases and V 5 bases, and 11 bases lay outside the gene matches. Germline values: CDR1 MNHNY, CDR2 SVGAGI (reference sequence). The CDR3 is 14 amino acids. DNA of the CDR3: TGTGCCAGCAGTACCGGGACTACAGCCTCGGAGCAGTACTTC. Encoded protein: CASSTGTTASEQYF.

This chain links TRBV28 with TRBJ2-7; no definite D call. Germline V gene data show CDR1 as MDHEN and CDR2 as SYDVKM. The V end lost 4 bases, the J end lost 2 bases, and 12 bases lay between the germline ends. This CDR3 region has 14 residues. The CDR3 is CASSYPRIPYEQYF. For the CDR3, the DNA is TGTGCCAGCAGTTATCCCAGGATCCCCTACGAGCAGTACTTC. The full variable domain, its missing parts supplied by reference TRBV28 and TRBJ2-7, is DVKVTQSSRYLVKRTGEKVFLECVQDMDHENMFWYRQDPGLGLRLIYFSYDVKMKEKGDIPEGYSVSREKKERFSLILESASTNQTSMYLCASSYPRIPYEQYFGPGTRLTVT.

V usage is TRBV4-3 and J usage is TRBJ2-7, with 14 bases aligning to TRBD2. CDR3 length equals 17 residues. Germline values: CDR1 LGHNA, CDR2 YSLEER. With 0 bases clipped from V and 3 bases from J, the junction kept 4 bases outside the gene matches. The CDR3 here is CASSQDRGLAGVYEQYF. CDR3 DNA: TGCGCCAGCAGCCAAGATAGGGGACTAGCGGGAGTCTACGAGCAGTACTTC.

The chain employs TRBV5-4 and TRBJ2-2, with 7 bases lining up with TRBD1. Looked up from germline, CDR1 is SGHNT and CDR2 is YYREEE (reference sequence). This CDR3 comprises 15 residues. V lost 3 bases to trimming and J lost 4 bases; unmatched junction nucleotides: 6. CDR3 loop: CASSSKGALTGELFF. Written as DNA, the CDR3 is TGTGCCAGCAGCTCGAAGGGGGCGCTCACCGGGGAGCTGTTTTTT.

This clone was seen more than once but under ten times. The CDR3 reads CASSLVGDYGYTF. As DNA, the CDR3 is TGTGCCAGCAGCTTAGTCGGGGACTATGGCTACACCTTC. V usage is TRBV7-9 and J usage is TRBJ1-2, with unresolved D. V was pared by 1 base and J by 3 bases, with 6 bases between. CDR1 and CDR2 from the germline V gene are SEHNR and FQNEAQ (reference sequence). There are 13 residues in the CDR3.

This clone was counted once. CDR3 nucleotide sequence: TGTGCCAGCAGTGGTATGGGGAGCTCCTACGAGCAGTACTTC. Translating gives CASSGMGSSYEQYF. This chain links TRBV6-1 with TRBJ2-7, with D possibly being TRBD2 (5 bases). The CDR3 contains 14 residues. Germline V gives CDR1 MNHNS, CDR2 SASEGT. The V and J ends lost 4 bases and 0 bases respectively, with 10 bases between them.

This clone was seen once. The rearrangement uses TRBV7-3 and TRBJ2-1, with 7 bases fitting TRBD1. The ends lost 5 bases at V and 10 bases at J; junction bases unmatched: 8. This CDR3 comprises 13 residues. Germline V gene lookup returns CDR1 SGHTA and CDR2 FQGTGA. CDR3 sequence reads: CASSLGTVGEQFF. The CDR3 DNA reads as TGTGCCAGCAGCCTCGGGACAGTCGGAGAGCAGTTCTTC.

The rearrangement links TRBV25-1 to TRBJ2-1; the match to TRBD1 covers 8 bases. The germline gives CDR1 MGHDK, CDR2 SYGVNS. The J segment lost 5 bases and the V segment lost 3 bases, leaving 6 bases of the junction unmatched. The CDR3 loop spans 15 amino acids. The CDR3 reads CASSDSAGGHNEQFF. The CDR3 DNA is TGTGCCAGCAGTGACTCGGCAGGGGGCCACAATGAGCAGTTCTTC.

The chain uses TRBV27 and TRBJ2-5; 10 positions agree with TRBD2. Germline trimming cut 5 bases from V and 7 bases from J; bases unmatched to any gene: 19. In germline, CDR1 is MNHEY, CDR2 SMNVEV (reference sequence). The CDR3 length is 18 residues. The CDR3 reads CASSQKFASGGLKGTQYF. The DNA for the CDR3 is TGTGCCAGCAGTCAGAAGTTCGCTAGCGGGGGCCTTAAGGGGACCCAGTACTTC.

CDR3 residues: CASSETYRVQPQHF. The CDR3 nucleotides read TGTGCCAGCAGTGAAACTTACAGGGTTCAGCCCCAGCATTTT. The chain has TRBV28 and TRBJ1-5; a weak D match, TRBD1 (6 bases). Deletions cut 5 bases from V and 6 bases from J, with 14 bases between. Germline V gene sequence: CDR1 MDHEN, CDR2 SYDVKM. The CDR3 has 14 residues.

V gene TRBV11-3 combines with J gene TRBJ2-1, with 7 bases matching TRBD2. Germline CDR1 is SGHNT and CDR2 is YENEEA. J lost 7 bases, V lost 8 bases, and 8 bases had no gene match. The CDR3 contains 13 residues. CDR3 protein: CASEAREGNEQFF. As DNA, the CDR3 is TGTGCCAGCGAAGCCAGGGAGGGGAATGAGCAGTTCTTC.

The V gene is TRBV2, the J gene TRBJ2-1; 8 nucleotides match TRBD2. From germline, CDR1 is SNHLY and CDR2 FYNNEI. V shed 7 bases, J shed 12 bases, and the junction held 5 bases outside the gene matches. The CDR3 consists of 11 residues. DNA of the CDR3: TGTGCCAGCACCCAGGGACTAGTGCAGTTCTTC. Its protein is CASTQGLVQFF.

The chain couples TRBV27 to TRBJ2-4, with 12 positions matching TRBD2. The CDR3 extends over 14 amino acids. Unmatched junction bases numbered 2, after V lost 5 bases and J lost 6 bases. Germline CDR1 MNHEY, CDR2 SMNVEV (reference sequence). The CDR3 DNA is TGTGCCAGCAGTCCTAGCGGGAGGGGAAACATTCAGTACTTC. Encoded protein: CASSPSGRGNIQYF.

The rearrangement uses TRBV6-1 and TRBJ1-4, with TRBD1 matching over 8 bases. This CDR3 is built from 14 residues. CDR1 is MNHNS and CDR2 is SASEGT in the germline V gene. V trimming: 6 bases; J trimming: 8 bases; junction bases outside the gene matches: 8. CDR3 DNA sequence: TGTGCCAGCAGATTGACAGGGGCCCAAGAAAAACTGTTTTTT. It is translated as CASRLTGAQEKLFF.